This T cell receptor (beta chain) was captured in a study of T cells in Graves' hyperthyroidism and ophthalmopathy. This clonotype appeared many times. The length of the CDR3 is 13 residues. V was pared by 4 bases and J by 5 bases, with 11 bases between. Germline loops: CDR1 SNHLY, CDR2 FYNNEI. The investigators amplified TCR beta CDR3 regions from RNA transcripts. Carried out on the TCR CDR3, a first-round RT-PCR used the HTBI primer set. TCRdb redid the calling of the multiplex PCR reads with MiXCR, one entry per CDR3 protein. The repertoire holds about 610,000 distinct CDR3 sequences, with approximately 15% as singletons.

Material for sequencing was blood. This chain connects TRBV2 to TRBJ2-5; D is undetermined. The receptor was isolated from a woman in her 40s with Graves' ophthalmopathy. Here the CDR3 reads CASSVGSWETQYF. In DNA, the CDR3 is TGTGCCAGCAGTGTAGGTAGCTGGGAGACCCAGTACTTC.